These 20 T cell receptor beta chains came from one sample sequenced in a study of T cells in localized non-small cell lung cancer. Some clones are missing from TCRdb's copy, which holds only in-frame ones; the method was immunoSEQ multiplex PCR. The table has tens of thousands of clones, 85% to 90% seen once. The sequencing used peripheral blood, collected before any cancer treatment. The receptors derive from a female donor aged 60 or older with stage I squamous cell lung carcinoma.

The DNA of the CDR3 is TGTGCCAGCAGCTTACGAGGGGGGGTTGGCTACACCTTC. This gives the protein CASSLRGGVGYTF. V is TRBV11-3 and J is TRBJ1-2, with D possibly being TRBD1 (6 bases). The V end was cut by 2 bases, the J end by 7 bases, with 11 bases between. Per germline, CDR1 SGHNT and CDR2 YENEEA. CDR3 length equals 13 residues.

The J gene is TRBJ2-2, the V gene TRBV19, with 9 positions matching TRBD1. This CDR3 comprises 15 residues. Trimming cost V 6 bases and J 6 bases; bases outside gene matches: 8. Germline V gene sequence: CDR1 LNHDA, CDR2 SQIVND (reference sequence). CDR3 region: CASRPRTGAAGELFF. The CDR3 DNA reads TGTGCCAGTAGACCTCGGACAGGGGCGGCCGGGGAGCTGTTTTTT.

The gene calls are TRBV7-9 and TRBJ2-1, with D possibly being TRBD1 (7 bases). CDR1 is SEHNR, CDR2 FQNEAQ, per germline (reference sequence). Trimming shortened V by 5 bases and J by 3 bases, and 20 bases separated the two germline ends. This CDR3 spans 17 amino acids. The CDR3 nucleotides read TGTGCCAGCAGCCCGCAGGGGGGCCGGTCGAGCTACAATGAGCAGTTCTTC. This codes for CASSPQGGRSSYNEQFF.

The chain joins TRBV6-5 to TRBJ1-5, with TRBD1 matching 8 bases. CDR3 length equals 12 residues. Per germline, CDR1 MNHEY and CDR2 SVGAGI. Trimming removed 11 bases from V and 6 bases from J; junction bases left unmatched: 6. In DNA form, the CDR3 reads TGTGCCGGAAGGACAGGGAGTCAGCCCCAGCATTTT. It specifies CAGRTGSQPQHF.

The chain couples TRBV18 to TRBJ2-5; D possibly matches TRBD1 or TRBD2 (5 bases each). Germline V lookup: CDR1 KGHSH, CDR2 LQKENI. This CDR3 region has 12 residues. The V gene lost 5 bases and the J gene lost 11 bases, with 15 bases spanning the gap. Written as DNA, the CDR3 is TGTGCCAGCTCAATCTCATTGGGGGAGCAGTACTTC. The encoded protein is CASSISLGEQYF. The full variable domain, in which reference TRBV18 and TRBJ2-5 provide the parts outside the CDR3, is NAGVMQNPRHLVRRRGQEARLRCSPMKGHSHVYWYRQLPEEGLKFMVYLQKENIIDESGMPKERFSAEFPKEGPSILRIQQVVRGDSAAYFCASSISLGEQYFGPGTRLLVL.

This clone is judged medium-sized. The V gene is TRBV2, the J gene TRBJ2-7; tentative D call: TRBD1 (5 bases). V was shortened by 2 bases and J by 3 bases, with 11 bases between the two germline ends. CDR3 length: 14 amino acids. Germline CDR1 is SNHLY and CDR2 is FYNNEI. CDR3 loop: CASSEFWGNYEQYF. The CDR3, as DNA: TGTGCCAGCAGTGAATTCTGGGGCAACTACGAGCAGTACTTC.

This clone was seen a single time. This chain links TRBV5-1 with TRBJ1-1; D unclear. The CDR3 loop spans 14 amino acids. CDR1 is SGHRS and CDR2 is YFSETQ in the germline V gene. V was pared by 0 bases and J by 4 bases, with 10 bases between. This CDR3 is CASSLAVGSTEAFF. CDR3 sequence (DNA): TGCGCCAGCAGCTTGGCCGTGGGAAGCACTGAAGCTTTCTTT.

The chain carries TRBV5-5 and TRBJ2-3, with D tentatively TRBD1 or TRBD2 (6 bases each). This CDR3 has 13 amino acids. The V end lost 2 bases, the J end lost 4 bases, and 8 bases lay between the germline ends. Germline CDR1 and CDR2: SGHKS and YYEKEE (reference sequence). This CDR3 reads CASSLGGPDTQYF. In DNA, the CDR3 is TGTGCCAGCAGCTTAGGGGGGCCAGATACGCAGTATTTT.

V usage is TRBV5-1 and J usage is TRBJ2-7; weak D call: TRBD2 (6 bases). Germline V gene sequence: CDR1 SGHRS, CDR2 YFSETQ. V was trimmed by 4 bases and J by 0 bases, leaving 14 bases between them. The CDR3 sequence is 15 residues long. CDR3 DNA sequence: TGCGCCAGCAGCCGTACTAGGGAGGTCTCCTACGAGCAGTACTTC. As protein: CASSRTREVSYEQYF.

This clone was seen a single time. This chain joins TRBV6-1 and TRBJ2-7, with 8 bases identical to TRBD1. Germline-derived CDR1 and CDR2 are MNHNS and SASEGT. The CDR3 length is 15 residues. V was pared by 4 bases and J by 2 bases, with 7 bases of the junction left unmatched. CDR3 nucleotides: TGTGCCAGCAGTGTCCCCGGGACAGGCCCCTACGAGCAGTACTTC. This codes for CASSVPGTGPYEQYF.

This clone occurred once. The rearrangement uses TRBV4-2 and TRBJ2-7; D unclear. The CDR3 covers 14 residues. V was shortened by 0 bases and J by 1 base, with 7 bases between the two germline ends. Germline lookup yields CDR1 LGHNA and CDR2 YNFKEQ. DNA for the CDR3: TGTGCCAGCAGCCAAGAAAGGAAGTCCTACGAGCAGTACTTC. The encoded protein is CASSQERKSYEQYF.

J is TRBJ2-3 and V is TRBV5-4; 8 nucleotides match TRBD2. Germline CDR1 SGHNT, CDR2 YYREEE (reference sequence). The length of the CDR3 is 15 residues. Trimming removed 3 bases from V and 1 base from J; junction bases left unmatched: 4. DNA of the CDR3: TGTGCCAGCAGCTCTCCGGGACTAGGCACAGATACGCAGTATTTT. Its protein is CASSSPGLGTDTQYF.

V and J are TRBV13 and TRBJ2-1; 13 bases agree with TRBD2. Trimming at V came to 0 bases and at J to 8 bases, leaving 4 bases not matched to a gene. Germline loops: CDR1 PRHDT, CDR2 FYEKMQ (reference sequence). The CDR3 is 16 amino acids. CDR3 in amino acids: CASSLGWTSGSDEQFF. The CDR3 DNA sequence: TGTGCCAGCAGCTTAGGTTGGACTAGCGGGAGCGATGAGCAGTTCTTC.

V usage is TRBV11-2 and J usage is TRBJ1-4, with D hard to call. Germline CDR1 and CDR2: SGHAT and FQNNGV. Trimming shortened V by 0 bases and J by 8 bases, and 4 bases separated the two germline ends. This CDR3 has 12 amino acids. CDR3 DNA: TGTGCCAGCAGCTTAGACAAGGAAAAACTGTTTTTT. It is translated as CASSLDKEKLFF. Variable domain in full (rest from reference TRBV11-2 and TRBJ1-4): EAGVAQSPRYKIIEKRQSVAFWCNPISGHATLYWYQQILGQGPKLLIQFQNNGVVDDSQLPKDRFSAERLKGVDSTLKIQPAKLEDSAVYLCASSLDKEKLFFGSGTQLSVL.

The chain carries TRBV6-5 and TRBJ1-2, with D maybe TRBD1 (5 bases). The germline gives CDR1 MNHEY, CDR2 SVGAGI. Trimming removed 6 bases at V and 8 bases at J, with 16 bases between. This CDR3 region has 13 residues. The CDR3 region is CASRDKGIRGYTF. The CDR3 bases are TGTGCCAGCAGAGACAAGGGGATCAGAGGCTACACCTTC.

The chain couples TRBV5-1 to TRBJ1-1; 9 bases fit TRBD1. CDR1 and CDR2 (germline): SGHRS, YFSETQ. Unmatched junction bases numbered 12, after V lost 6 bases and J lost 6 bases. There are 15 residues in the CDR3. The CDR3 loop reads CASKRLTGGVSEAFF. The CDR3 DNA reads as TGCGCCAGCAAACGATTGACAGGGGGAGTATCTGAAGCTTTCTTT.

This chain connects TRBV9 to TRBJ1-2; D call uncertain. The CDR3 covers 12 residues. With 0 bases removed from V and 5 bases from J, the gap between germline ends came to 5 bases. Germline V lookup: CDR1 SGDLS, CDR2 YYNGEE. The CDR3 DNA reads as TGTGCCAGCAGCGTAGACGGGTATGGCTACACCTTC. Its translation: CASSVDGYGYTF.

CDR3 loop: CASSGTSGTYEQYF. Here the CDR3 DNA reads TGTGCCAGCAGCGGGACTAGCGGGACCTACGAGCAGTACTTC. The chain joins TRBV7-9 to TRBJ2-7; 13 bases are shared with TRBD2. The CDR3 sequence is 14 residues long. Germline-derived CDR1 and CDR2 are SEHNR and FQNEAQ (reference sequence). The V and J ends lost 5 bases and 2 bases, in that order; junction bases with no gene match: 0.

This sequence joins TRBV6-5 and TRBJ2-7; D may be TRBD2 (6 bases). This CDR3 is built from 15 residues. Trimming shortened V by 6 bases and J by 5 bases, and 20 bases separated the two germline ends. Germline CDR1 and CDR2: MNHEY and SVGAGI. The CDR3 loop is CASRSPGLLSNEQYF. The CDR3 coding sequence is TGTGCCAGCAGGAGCCCCGGACTACTTTCGAACGAGCAGTACTTC.

V gene TRBV15 combines with J gene TRBJ2-6; unclear D gene. Germline loops: CDR1 LNHNV, CDR2 YYDKDF (reference sequence). The CDR3 is 14 residues long. The V end lost 1 base, the J end lost 3 bases, and 4 bases lay between the germline ends. DNA for the CDR3: TGTGCCACCAGCAGAGGAGGTGGGGCCAACGTCCTGACTTTC. Translated: CATSRGGGANVLTF.